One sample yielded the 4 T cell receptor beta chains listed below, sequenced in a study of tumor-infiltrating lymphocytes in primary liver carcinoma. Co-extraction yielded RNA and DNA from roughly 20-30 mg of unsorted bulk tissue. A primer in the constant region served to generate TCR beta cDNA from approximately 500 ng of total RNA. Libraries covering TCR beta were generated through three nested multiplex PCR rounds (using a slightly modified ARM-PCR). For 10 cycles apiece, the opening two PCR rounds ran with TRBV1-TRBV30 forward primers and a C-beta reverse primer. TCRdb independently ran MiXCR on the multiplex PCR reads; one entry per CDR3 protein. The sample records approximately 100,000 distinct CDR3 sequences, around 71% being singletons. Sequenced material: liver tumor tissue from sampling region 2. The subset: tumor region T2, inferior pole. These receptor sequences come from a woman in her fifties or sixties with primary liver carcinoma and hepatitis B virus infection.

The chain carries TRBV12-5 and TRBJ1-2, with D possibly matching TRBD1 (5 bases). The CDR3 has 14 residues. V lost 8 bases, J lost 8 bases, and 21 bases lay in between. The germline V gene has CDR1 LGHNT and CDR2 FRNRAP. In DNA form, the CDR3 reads TGTGCTAGTTGCCGCCCAGGCACAGGACTGGGCTACACCTTC. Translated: CASCRPGTGLGYTF.

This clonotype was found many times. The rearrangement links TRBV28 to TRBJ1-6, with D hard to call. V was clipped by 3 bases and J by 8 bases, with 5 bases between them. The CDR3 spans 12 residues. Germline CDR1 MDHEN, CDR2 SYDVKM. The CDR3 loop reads CASSFLHSPLHF. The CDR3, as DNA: TGTGCCAGCAGTTTCCTTCATTCACCCCTCCACTTT.

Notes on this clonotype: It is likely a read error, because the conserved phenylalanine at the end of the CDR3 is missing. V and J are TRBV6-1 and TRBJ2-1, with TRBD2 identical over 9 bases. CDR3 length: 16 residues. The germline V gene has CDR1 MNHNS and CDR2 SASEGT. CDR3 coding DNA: TGTGCCAGCAGTGACCCTAGCGGGACCTCCTACAATGAACAGTTCATC. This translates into CASSDPSGTSYNEQFI.

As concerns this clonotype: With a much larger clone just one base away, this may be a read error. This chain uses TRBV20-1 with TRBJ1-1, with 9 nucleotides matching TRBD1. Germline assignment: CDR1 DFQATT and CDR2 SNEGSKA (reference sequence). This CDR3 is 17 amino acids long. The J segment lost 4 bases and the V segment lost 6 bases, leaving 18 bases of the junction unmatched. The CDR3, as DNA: TGCAGTGCAAACGACCCGGGACAGGGTAGCCTGAGCACTGAAGCTTTCTTT. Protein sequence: CSANDPGQGSLSTEAFF.